This T cell receptor (beta chain) was captured by sequencing in a study of cytomegalovirus exposure and HLA in healthy donors. The ends were cut back, 5 bases at V and 2 bases at J, with 12 bases in the middle. In germline, CDR1 is SGHTA, CDR2 FQGNSA. The CDR3 runs to 14 residues. The PCR used 60 Vbeta and 13 Jbeta primers. Assay used: immunoSEQ multiplex PCR; TCRdb lists only in-frame clones, some missing. The sample lists about 120,000 clones, under 90% seen once, with about 3.7% in the top ten. The V and J genes are TRBV7-2 and TRBJ2-5, with D maybe TRBD2 (5 bases). The specimen sequenced was PBMCs. The receptor's source is a woman aged 40 to 55 in good health and CMV-seropositive. CDR3 protein: CASSPGVAQETQYF. The DNA of the CDR3 is TGTGCCAGCAGCCCGGGTGTAGCGCAAGAGACCCAGTACTTC.